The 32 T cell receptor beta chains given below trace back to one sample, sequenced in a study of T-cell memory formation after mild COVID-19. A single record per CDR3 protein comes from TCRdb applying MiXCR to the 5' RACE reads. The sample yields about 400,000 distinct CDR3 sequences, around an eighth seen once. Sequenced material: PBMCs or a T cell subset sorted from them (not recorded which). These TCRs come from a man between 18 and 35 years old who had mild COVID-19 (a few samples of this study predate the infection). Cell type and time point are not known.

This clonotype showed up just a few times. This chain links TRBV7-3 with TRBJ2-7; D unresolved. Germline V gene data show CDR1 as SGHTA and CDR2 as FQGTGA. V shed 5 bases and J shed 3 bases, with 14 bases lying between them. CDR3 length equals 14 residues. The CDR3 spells CASSPSNNYYEQYF. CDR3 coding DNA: TGTGCCAGCAGCCCCTCGAACAACTACTACGAGCAGTACTTC.

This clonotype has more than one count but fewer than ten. Here the CDR3 reads CASSLGIPWEPGELFF. The CDR3 DNA reads as TGTGCCAGCAGTTTGGGGATCCCTTGGGAACCCGGGGAGCTGTTTTTT. V and J are TRBV6-2 or TRBV6-3 and TRBJ2-2; D unresolved. V was pared by 4 bases and J by 6 bases, with 18 bases between. From germline, CDR1 is MNHEY and CDR2 SVGEGT. The CDR3 runs 16 residues.

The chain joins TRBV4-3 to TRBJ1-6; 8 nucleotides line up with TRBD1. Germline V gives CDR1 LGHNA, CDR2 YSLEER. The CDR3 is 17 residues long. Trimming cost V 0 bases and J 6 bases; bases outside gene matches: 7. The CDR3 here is CASSQEKRDRLNSPLHF. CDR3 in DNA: TGCGCCAGCAGCCAAGAAAAAAGGGACAGGCTTAATTCACCCCTCCACTTT.

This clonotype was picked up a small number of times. The CDR3 protein is CASRSGTGNTEAFF. DNA for the CDR3: TGTGCCAGCAGGTCCGGGACAGGTAACACTGAAGCTTTCTTT. The genes are TRBV7-2 and TRBJ1-1; 8 nucleotides align to TRBD1. The CDR3 runs 14 residues. Germline loops: CDR1 SGHTA, CDR2 FQGNSA. Trimming removed 6 bases from V and 2 bases from J; junction bases left unmatched: 5.

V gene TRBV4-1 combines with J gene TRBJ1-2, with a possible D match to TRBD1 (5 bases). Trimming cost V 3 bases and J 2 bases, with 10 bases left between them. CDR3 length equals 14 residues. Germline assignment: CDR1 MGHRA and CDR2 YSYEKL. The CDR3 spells CASSQGDGNYGYTF. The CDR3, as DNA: TGCGCCAGCAGCCAGGGGGATGGGAACTATGGCTACACCTTC.

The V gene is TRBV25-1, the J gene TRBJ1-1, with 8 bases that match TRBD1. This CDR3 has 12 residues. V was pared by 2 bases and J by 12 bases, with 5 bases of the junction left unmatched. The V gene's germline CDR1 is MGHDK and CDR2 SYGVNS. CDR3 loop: CASSEPGQGSFF. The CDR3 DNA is TGTGCCAGCAGTGAACCAGGACAGGGATCTTTCTTT.

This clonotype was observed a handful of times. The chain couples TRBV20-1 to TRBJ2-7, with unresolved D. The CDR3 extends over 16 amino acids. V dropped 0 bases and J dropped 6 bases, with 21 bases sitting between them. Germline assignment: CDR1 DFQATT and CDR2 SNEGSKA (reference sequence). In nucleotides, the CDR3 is TGCAGTGCTAGAGATAGGACCCACCTACGCCCGGGCGAGCAGTACGTC. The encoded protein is CSARDRTHLRPGEQYV.

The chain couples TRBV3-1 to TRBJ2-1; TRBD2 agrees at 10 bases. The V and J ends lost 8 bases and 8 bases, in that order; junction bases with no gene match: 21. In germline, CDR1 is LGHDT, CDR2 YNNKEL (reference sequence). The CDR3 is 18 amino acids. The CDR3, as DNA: TGTGCCAGCGAGGGCAGTGTCGGTCTAGCGGGGGTCGCGTATGAGCAGTTCTTC. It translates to CASEGSVGLAGVAYEQFF.

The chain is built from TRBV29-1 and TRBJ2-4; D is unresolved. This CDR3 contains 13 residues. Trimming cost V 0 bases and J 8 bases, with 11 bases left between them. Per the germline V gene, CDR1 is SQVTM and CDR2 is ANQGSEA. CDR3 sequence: CSVEDPRRHIQYF. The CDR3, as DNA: TGCAGCGTTGAAGATCCGCGACGCCACATTCAGTACTTC.

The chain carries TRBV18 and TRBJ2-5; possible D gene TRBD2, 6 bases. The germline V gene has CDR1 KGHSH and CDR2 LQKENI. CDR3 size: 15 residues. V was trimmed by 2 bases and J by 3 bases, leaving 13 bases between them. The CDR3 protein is CASSPRWTGEETQYF. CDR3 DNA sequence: TGTGCCAGCTCACCAAGATGGACGGGGGAAGAGACCCAGTACTTC. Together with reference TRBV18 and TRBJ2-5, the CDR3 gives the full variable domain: NAGVMQNPRHLVRRRGQEARLRCSPMKGHSHVYWYRQLPEEGLKFMVYLQKENIIDESGMPKERFSAEFPKEGPSILRIQQVVRGDSAAYFCASSPRWTGEETQYFGPGTRLLVL.

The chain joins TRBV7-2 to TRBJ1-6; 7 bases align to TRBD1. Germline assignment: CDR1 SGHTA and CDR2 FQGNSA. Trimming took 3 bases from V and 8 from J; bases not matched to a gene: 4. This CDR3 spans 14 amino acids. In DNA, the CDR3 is TGTGCCAGCAGCTTCCGGGACAGCCATTCACCCCTCCACTTT. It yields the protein CASSFRDSHSPLHF.

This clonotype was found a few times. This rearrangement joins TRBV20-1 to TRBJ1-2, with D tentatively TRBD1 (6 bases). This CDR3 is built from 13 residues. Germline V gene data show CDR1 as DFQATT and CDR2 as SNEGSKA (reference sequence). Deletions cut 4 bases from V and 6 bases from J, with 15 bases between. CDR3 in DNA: TGCAGTGCTAAAGGGGGACGGGCTCATGGCTACACCTTC. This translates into CSAKGGRAHGYTF.

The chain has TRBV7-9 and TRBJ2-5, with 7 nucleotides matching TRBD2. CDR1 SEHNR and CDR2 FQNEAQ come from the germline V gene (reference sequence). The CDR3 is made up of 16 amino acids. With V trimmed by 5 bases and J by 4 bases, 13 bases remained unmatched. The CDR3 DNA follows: TGTGCCAGCAGCCCCTTTAGCGGGTTGGAGGGAGAGACCCAGTACTTC. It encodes CASSPFSGLEGETQYF.

The CDR3 spells CASSLDGQGRYTF. CDR3 nucleotide sequence: TGTGCCAGCAGCTTAGACGGGCAGGGCCGATACACCTTC. The chain has TRBV7-9 and TRBJ1-2; possibly TRBD1 for D (5 bases). Trimming pared 1 base from V and 11 bases from J, leaving 14 bases between. Germline values: CDR1 SEHNR, CDR2 FQNEAQ (reference sequence). The CDR3 covers 13 residues.

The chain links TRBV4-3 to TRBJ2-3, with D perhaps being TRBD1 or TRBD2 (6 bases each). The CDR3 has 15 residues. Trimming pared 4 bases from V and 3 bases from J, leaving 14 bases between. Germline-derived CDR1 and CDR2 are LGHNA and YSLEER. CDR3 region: CASSPRGVGTDTQYF. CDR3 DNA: TGCGCCAGCAGCCCTAGGGGGGTTGGGACAGATACGCAGTATTTT.

The CDR3 DNA sequence: TGCAGTGCCCCGACAGGGGCTGGAAACACCATATATTTT. Protein product: CSAPTGAGNTIYF. The chain links TRBV20-1 to TRBJ1-3; TRBD1 agrees at 8 bases. This CDR3 contains 13 residues. Germline CDR1 reads DFQATT; CDR2 reads SNEGSKA (reference sequence). The trim removed 6 bases at V and 2 bases at J, leaving 3 bases unmatched.

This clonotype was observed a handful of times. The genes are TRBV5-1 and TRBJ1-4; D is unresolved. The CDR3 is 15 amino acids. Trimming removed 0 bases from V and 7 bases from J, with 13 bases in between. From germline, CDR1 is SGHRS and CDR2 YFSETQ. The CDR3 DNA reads TGCGCCAGCAGCTTGGCGGCGGTAATGGGTGAAAAACTGTTTTTT. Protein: CASSLAAVMGEKLFF.

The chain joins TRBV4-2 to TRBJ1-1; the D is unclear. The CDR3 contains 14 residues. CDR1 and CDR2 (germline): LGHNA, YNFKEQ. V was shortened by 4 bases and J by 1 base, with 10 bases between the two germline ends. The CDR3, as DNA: TGTGCCAGCAGCCGCGACACTTGGAACACTGAAGCTTTCTTT. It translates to CASSRDTWNTEAFF.

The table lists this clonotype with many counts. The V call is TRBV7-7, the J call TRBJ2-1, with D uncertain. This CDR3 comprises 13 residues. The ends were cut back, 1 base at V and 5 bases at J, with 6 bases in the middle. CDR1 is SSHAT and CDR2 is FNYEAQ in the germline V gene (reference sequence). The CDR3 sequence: CASSLGADNEQFF. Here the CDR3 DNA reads TGTGCCAGCAGCTTAGGAGCAGACAATGAGCAGTTCTTC.

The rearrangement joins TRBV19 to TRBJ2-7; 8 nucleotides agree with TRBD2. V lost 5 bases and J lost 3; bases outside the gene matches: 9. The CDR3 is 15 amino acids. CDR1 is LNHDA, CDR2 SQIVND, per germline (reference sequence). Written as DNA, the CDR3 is TGTGCCAGTAGTTCCATTAAAGCGGGGGACTACGAGCAGTACTTC. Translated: CASSSIKAGDYEQYF.

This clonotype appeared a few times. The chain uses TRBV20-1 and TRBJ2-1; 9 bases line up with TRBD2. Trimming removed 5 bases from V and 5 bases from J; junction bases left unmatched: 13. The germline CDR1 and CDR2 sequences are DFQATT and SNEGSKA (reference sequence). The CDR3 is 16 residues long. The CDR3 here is CSAVPLSGGLNNEQFF. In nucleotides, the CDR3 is TGCAGTGCTGTCCCGCTTAGCGGGGGCCTCAACAATGAGCAGTTCTTC.

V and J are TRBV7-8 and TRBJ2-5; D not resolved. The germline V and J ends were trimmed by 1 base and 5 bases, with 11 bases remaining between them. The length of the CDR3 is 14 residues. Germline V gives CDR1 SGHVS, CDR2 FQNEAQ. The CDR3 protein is CASSLDQVSETQYF. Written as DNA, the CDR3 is TGTGCCAGCAGCTTAGACCAGGTATCGGAGACCCAGTACTTC.

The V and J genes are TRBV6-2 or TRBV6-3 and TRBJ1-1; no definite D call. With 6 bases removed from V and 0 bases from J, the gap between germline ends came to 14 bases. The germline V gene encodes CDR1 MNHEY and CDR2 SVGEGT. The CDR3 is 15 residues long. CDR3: CASRRRDTLNTEAFF. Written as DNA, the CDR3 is TGTGCCAGCAGGAGACGCGACACCCTGAACACTGAAGCTTTCTTT.

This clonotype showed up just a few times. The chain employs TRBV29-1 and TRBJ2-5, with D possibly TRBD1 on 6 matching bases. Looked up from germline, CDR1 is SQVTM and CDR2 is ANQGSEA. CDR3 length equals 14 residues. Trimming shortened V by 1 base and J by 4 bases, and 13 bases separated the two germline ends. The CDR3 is CSVEGQGLAETQYF. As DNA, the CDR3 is TGCAGCGTTGAAGGCCAGGGGTTGGCAGAGACCCAGTACTTC. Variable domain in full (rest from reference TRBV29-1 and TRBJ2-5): SAVISQKPSRDICQRGTSLTIQCQVDSQVTMMFWYRQQPGQSLTLIATANQGSEATYESGFVIDKFPISRPNLTFSTLTVSNMSPEDSSIYLCSVEGQGLAETQYFGPGTRLLVL.

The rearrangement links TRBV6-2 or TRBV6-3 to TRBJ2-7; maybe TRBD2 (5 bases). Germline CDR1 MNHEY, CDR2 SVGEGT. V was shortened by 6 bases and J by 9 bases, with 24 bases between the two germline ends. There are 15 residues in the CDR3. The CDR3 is CASSPPAGFTSGQYV. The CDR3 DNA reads TGTGCCAGCAGCCCCCCCGCGGGCTTTACGAGCGGGCAGTACGTC.

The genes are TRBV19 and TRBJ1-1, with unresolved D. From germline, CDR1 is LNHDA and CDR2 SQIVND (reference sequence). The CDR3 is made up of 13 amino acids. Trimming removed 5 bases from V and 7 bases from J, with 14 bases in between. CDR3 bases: TGTGCCAGTAGTTTGTGGGCAGGCTATGAAGCTTTCTTT. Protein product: CASSLWAGYEAFF.

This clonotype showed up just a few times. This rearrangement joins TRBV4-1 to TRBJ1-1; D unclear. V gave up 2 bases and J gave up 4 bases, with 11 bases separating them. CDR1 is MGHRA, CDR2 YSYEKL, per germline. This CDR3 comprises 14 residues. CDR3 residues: CASSQPQRSTEAFF. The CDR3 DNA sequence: TGCGCCAGCAGCCAACCTCAGAGGAGCACTGAAGCTTTCTTT.

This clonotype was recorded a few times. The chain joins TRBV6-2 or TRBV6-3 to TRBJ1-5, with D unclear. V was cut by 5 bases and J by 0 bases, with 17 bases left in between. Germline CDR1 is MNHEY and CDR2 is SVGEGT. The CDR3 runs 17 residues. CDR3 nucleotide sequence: TGTGCCAGCAGTCGGACCCGGCCGCTATATAGCAATCAGCCCCAGCATTTT. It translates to CASSRTRPLYSNQPQHF.

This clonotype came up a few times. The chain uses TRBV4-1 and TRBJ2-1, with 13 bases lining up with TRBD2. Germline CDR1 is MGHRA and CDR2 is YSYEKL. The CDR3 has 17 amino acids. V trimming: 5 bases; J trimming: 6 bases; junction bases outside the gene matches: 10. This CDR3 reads CASSKGLAGEQGNEQFF. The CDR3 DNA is TGCGCCAGCAGCAAAGGACTAGCGGGGGAACAGGGCAATGAGCAGTTCTTC.

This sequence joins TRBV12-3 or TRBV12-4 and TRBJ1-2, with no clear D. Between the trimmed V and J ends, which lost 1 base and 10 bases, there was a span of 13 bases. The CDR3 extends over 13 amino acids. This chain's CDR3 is CASSLGEARAYTF. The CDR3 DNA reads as TGTGCCAGCAGTTTAGGAGAGGCCAGAGCCTACACCTTC.

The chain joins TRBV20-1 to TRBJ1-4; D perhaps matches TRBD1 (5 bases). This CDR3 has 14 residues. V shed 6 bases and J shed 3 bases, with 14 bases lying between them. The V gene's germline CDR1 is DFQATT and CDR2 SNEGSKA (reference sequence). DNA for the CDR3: TGCAGTGCGTGGCACAGGCTTGCTAATGAAAAACTGTTTTTT. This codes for CSAWHRLANEKLFF.

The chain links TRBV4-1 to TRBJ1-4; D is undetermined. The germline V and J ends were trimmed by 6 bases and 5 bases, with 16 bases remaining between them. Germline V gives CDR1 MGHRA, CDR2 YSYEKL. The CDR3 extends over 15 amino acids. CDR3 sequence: CASSRLRTGNEKLFF. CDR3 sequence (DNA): TGCGCCAGCAGTCGCCTCCGGACGGGGAATGAAAAACTGTTTTTT.